This TCR beta chain stems from a study of cytomegalovirus exposure and HLA in healthy donors. Study observations and caveats: As a later analysis showed, several of the most significant clusters appeared to be linked to common viral pathogens.

PCR involved 60 Vbeta and 13 Jbeta primers. Here immunoSEQ multiplex PCR was the method, and the copy in TCRdb shows in-frame clones only, minus some. The sample has 200,000 to 250,000 clones, and its top ten clones hold over 0.75%. As for this clone: What it binds is unknown.

CDR3 length: 14 residues. Germline-derived CDR1 and CDR2 are SGHNT and YYREEE (reference sequence). Trimming stripped 1 base from V and 13 bases from J, with 19 bases between. The source is a woman in her 30s in good health and CMV-seropositive. Sequenced input: PBMCs. This sequence joins TRBV5-4 and TRBJ2-3, with D possibly being TRBD1 (5 bases). The CDR3 DNA is TGTGCCAGCAGCTTGATGACAGATACTACGCGGAAGTATTTT. Translation gives CASSLMTDTTRKYF.